These T cell receptor beta chains were read from a single sample in a study of shared clonotypes between healthy human individuals. Repertoires were generated with immunoSEQ multiplex PCR, while TCRdb's copy carries only in-frame clones and drops some. The data contain roughly 1,000,000 clones, 70% to 80% of them singletons. Sequenced: memory CD4+ T cells from PBMCs. Receptors originate from a man in his late teens or twenties in good health. Some clones in this sample may be carry-over from other donors' samples. Both conserved end residues are part of each CDR3. A D gene is named only where the DNA matches it firmly. Clone size appears in some rows only: once, few, many, or a class for an expanded clone.

cdr3_aa cdr3_nt j_call d_call clone_size v_call
CASSSSRESGELFF TGTGCCAGCAGTTCGAGCCGGGAGTCCGGGGAGCTGTTTTTT TRBJ2-2 NA many TRBV7-8
CASSPRGKGESGANVLTF TGTGCCAGCTCACCGAGGGGGAAGGGAGAGTCTGGGGCCAACGTCCTGACTTTC TRBJ2-6 NA NA TRBV18
CASIAEGQGLLYGYTF TGTGCCAGCATCGCCGAGGGACAGGGGTTACTCTATGGCTACACCTTC TRBJ1-2 TRBD1 NA TRBV7-9
CASSYQGGVVNEQFF TGTGCCAGCAGCTATCAGGGAGGGGTGGTCAATGAGCAGTTCTTC TRBJ2-1 TRBD2 many TRBV7-3
CASSLVRGTGANVLTF TGTGCCAGCAGCTTAGTCAGGGGCACGGGGGCCAACGTCCTGACTTTC TRBJ2-6 NA NA TRBV11-2
CASSQEWANRGYEKLFF TGCGCCAGCAGCCAAGAATGGGCCAACAGAGGCTATGAAAAACTGTTTTTT TRBJ1-4 NA few TRBV4-1
CAWSPGTSGSSETQYF TGTGCCTGGAGTCCAGGGACTAGCGGGAGTAGTGAGACCCAGTACTTC TRBJ2-5 TRBD2 NA TRBV30
CATGPTYEQYF TGTGCCACCGGACCAACCTACGAGCAGTACTTC TRBJ2-7 NA NA TRBV15
CASSPTWDTEETQYF TGTGCCAGCAGCCCAACTTGGGACACGGAAGAGACCCAGTACTTC TRBJ2-5 NA few TRBV27
CASEMEGDTQYF TGTGCCAGCGAAATGGAAGGGGATACGCAGTATTTT TRBJ2-3 NA NA TRBV2
CASSPGWNTEAFF TGTGCCAGCAGCCCGGGTTGGAACACTGAAGCTTTCTTT TRBJ1-1 NA NA TRBV5-6
CAWSPGFKPQHF TGTGCCTGGAGCCCGGGTTTCAAGCCCCAGCATTTT TRBJ1-5 NA NA TRBV30
CAISKDRESYEQYF TGTGCCATCAGTAAAGACAGGGAGTCCTACGAGCAGTACTTC TRBJ2-7 TRBD1 NA TRBV10-3
CASSQVPGGTDTQYF TGCGCCAGCAGCCAAGTTCCGGGAGGCACAGATACGCAGTATTTT TRBJ2-3 NA NA TRBV4-3
CASSEGQTYGYTF TGTGCCAGTAGCGAGGGACAAACCTATGGCTACACCTTC TRBJ1-2 NA NA TRBV19
CASSRGEGETQYF TGTGCCAGCTCCCGGGGTGAGGGAGAGACCCAGTACTTC TRBJ2-5 NA NA TRBV7-3
CASSLEASSSSEQYF TGCGCCAGCAGCTTGGAGGCTAGCTCCTCGAGCGAGCAGTACTTC TRBJ2-7 NA NA TRBV5-1
CASSLVGGSYNEQFF TGCGCCAGCAGCTTGGTTGGGGGATCCTACAATGAGCAGTTCTTC TRBJ2-1 NA NA TRBV5-1
CASSLDRGADTEAFF TGTGCCAGCAGCTTAGATCGGGGGGCGGACACTGAAGCTTTCTTT TRBJ1-1 NA once TRBV7-8
CASSPTPGDQPQHF TGCGCCAGCAGCCCCACCCCAGGGGATCAGCCCCAGCATTTT TRBJ1-5 NA few TRBV4-1
CASSLADFTGHF TGTGCCAGCAGCTTAGCAGATTTCACCGGGCATTTT TRBJ1-3 NA few TRBV7-9
CASSHLRGETQYF TGTGCCAGCAGCCACCTGCGGGGCGAGACCCAGTACTTC TRBJ2-5 NA many TRBV4-2
CASSSSGTSGGREQFF TGTGCCAGCAGCTCATCCGGGACTAGCGGGGGGAGAGAGCAGTTCTTC TRBJ2-1 TRBD2 many TRBV11-3